This T cell receptor (beta chain) was found in a study of neurological immune-mediated disorders. This CDR3 is built from 18 residues. Germline trimming cut 4 bases from V and 5 bases from J; bases unmatched to any gene: 14. The germline gives CDR1 SNHLY, CDR2 FYNNEI. This clonotype was seen only a few times. PBMCs stored at -80 C, numbering 2 million, were the origin of the unsorted libraries. Each CDR3 protein gets one entry after TCRdb re-called the 5' RACE reads with MiXCR. Of about 77,000 distinct CDR3 sequences detected, about 9% appear once; the ten largest clones hold 1.5% to 2%. Input material: PBMCs. The rearrangement joins TRBV2 to TRBJ1-1; 12 nucleotides match TRBD1. The clonotype was recovered from a man aged 45-65 years in good health. CDR3 protein: CASSAGTGGGGVWTEAFF. CDR3 nucleotide sequence: TGTGCCAGCAGTGCCGGGACAGGGGGCGGTGGTGTTTGGACTGAAGCTTTCTTT.